Below, 13 T cell receptor beta chains from the same sample are listed, as sequenced in a study of shared clonotypes between healthy human individuals. Profiled with immunoSEQ multiplex PCR; TCRdb holds only in-frame clones, not every one. The sample consists of 850,000 to 1,200,000 clones, 75% of them appearing once. The sample was memory CD4+ T cells sorted from blood. Regarding subset: CD45RA-negative fraction. These receptors all stem from a man younger than 35 in good health.

V usage is TRBV28 and J usage is TRBJ2-2; D uncertain. The CDR3 runs 12 residues. V dropped 7 bases and J dropped 6 bases, with 9 bases sitting between them. Germline CDR1 is MDHEN and CDR2 is SYDVKM. CDR3 sequence: CASTTSAGELFF. CDR3 coding DNA: TGTGCCAGCACCACAAGTGCCGGGGAGCTGTTTTTT.

This clone appeared a few times. The chain uses TRBV7-8 and TRBJ2-7, with TRBD2 matching over 10 bases. Per the germline V gene, CDR1 is SGHVS and CDR2 is FQNEAQ. This CDR3 is built from 14 residues. After removal of 2 bases from V and 2 bases from J, the junction contained 0 bases not matched to a gene. CDR3 in DNA: TGTGCCAGCAGCTTACTAGCGGGAGCCTACGAGCAGTACTTC. Translated: CASSLLAGAYEQYF.

The chain is built from TRBV12-2 and TRBJ2-3; the DNA was not used to check the table's D call, TRBD2. TRBV12-2 is given as a pseudogene. The CDR3 sequence is 12 residues long. The CDR3 here is CASRPLTDTQYF. CDR3 DNA sequence: TGTGCAAGTCGCCCCCTCACAGATACGCAGTATTTT.

The chain has TRBV12-5 and TRBJ2-7; 8 nucleotides line up with TRBD2. The germline V gene has CDR1 LGHNT and CDR2 FRNRAP. The CDR3 runs to 15 residues. The V and J ends lost 1 base and 5 bases, in that order; junction bases with no gene match: 7. The DNA for the CDR3 is TGTGCTAGTGGTTTGGGGAGCGGGAGTACGCACGAGCAGTACTTC. The encoded protein is CASGLGSGSTHEQYF.

This rearrangement joins TRBV28 to TRBJ1-2; 8 bases align to TRBD1. After removal of 3 bases from V and 4 bases from J, the junction contained 7 bases not matched to a gene. The CDR3 sequence is 15 residues long. The germline gives CDR1 MDHEN, CDR2 SYDVKM. The CDR3 DNA is TGTGCCAGCAGTTTGGGGGGACAGGCGCTCTATGGCTACACCTTC. Translating gives CASSLGGQALYGYTF.

The genes are TRBV23-1 and TRBJ2-7; D ambiguous. TRBV23-1 is annotated as an ORF whose role is uncertain. The CDR3 is made up of 12 amino acids. V dropped 3 bases and J dropped 2 bases, with 5 bases sitting between them. The CDR3 bases are TGCGCCAGCAGTCACAGTCCCTACGAGCAGTACTTC. Its translation is CASSHSPYEQYF.

The chain carries TRBV6-1 and TRBJ2-5, with D perhaps matching TRBD1 (5 bases). Between the trimmed V and J ends, which lost 5 bases and 1 base, there was a span of 8 bases. The CDR3 has 13 residues. Germline CDR1 and CDR2: MNHNS and SASEGT. CDR3 amino acids: CASSLQGQETQYF. The DNA for the CDR3 is TGTGCCAGCAGTCTCCAGGGCCAAGAGACCCAGTACTTC.

V gene TRBV2 combines with J gene TRBJ2-3; 9 positions agree with TRBD2. Per the germline V gene, CDR1 is SNHLY and CDR2 is FYNNEI. The CDR3 contains 13 residues. Trimming removed 7 bases from V and 5 bases from J; junction bases left unmatched: 4. This CDR3 is CASTAGGEDTQYF. The DNA for the CDR3 is TGTGCCAGCACGGCGGGAGGGGAAGATACGCAGTATTTT.

The V and J genes are TRBV11-3 and TRBJ2-2, with 7 bases lining up with TRBD1. The CDR3 runs to 15 residues. V was pared by 4 bases and J by 0 bases, with 2 bases of the junction left unmatched. In germline, CDR1 is SGHNT, CDR2 YENEEA. CDR3 sequence (DNA): TGTGCCAGCAGCTCAGACAGGGCGAACACCGGGGAGCTGTTTTTT. Protein product: CASSSDRANTGELFF.

This clone has a single count. The chain uses TRBV11-3 and TRBJ2-7; the D gene could be TRBD1 or TRBD2 (6 bases each). Germline CDR1 is SGHNT and CDR2 is YENEEA. The V and J ends lost 6 bases and 1 base respectively, with 13 bases between them. The CDR3 consists of 14 residues. The CDR3 nucleotides read TGTGCCAGCAGAGGGGGGTTAGGTTCCTACGAGCAGTACTTC. Translating gives CASRGGLGSYEQYF.

CDR3 residues: CASSPPQLFNYGYTF. The CDR3 DNA reads as TGTGCCAGCTCACCACCGCAGTTATTCAACTATGGCTACACCTTC. The chain has TRBV18 and TRBJ1-2, with D hard to call. In germline, CDR1 is KGHSH, CDR2 LQKENI. Deletions cut 0 bases from V and 2 bases from J, with 10 bases between. The CDR3 runs to 15 residues.

The V call is TRBV19, the J call TRBJ2-2; D possibly uses TRBD1 or TRBD2 (5 bases each). Trimming removed 2 bases from V and 6 bases from J, with 16 bases in between. The CDR3 loop spans 16 amino acids. CDR1 and CDR2 from the germline V gene are LNHDA and SQIVND (reference sequence). CDR3 nucleotides: TGTGCCAGTAGTATACAGGGACGGGGTCGGGCCGGGGAGCTGTTTTTT. Protein: CASSIQGRGRAGELFF.

The chain uses TRBV15 and TRBJ1-1; TRBD1 is a possible D gene (5 bases). V was shortened by 0 bases and J by 0 bases, with 5 bases between the two germline ends. The CDR3 consists of 14 residues. From germline, CDR1 is LNHNV and CDR2 YYDKDF (reference sequence). CDR3 nucleotide sequence: TGTGCCACCAGCAGAGAGGGGGTGAACACTGAAGCTTTCTTT. Protein: CATSREGVNTEAFF.